This T cell receptor (beta chain) was recovered during a study of T cell responses to AZD1222 COVID-19 vaccine. Study-level points and caveats: Just 5 to 7 AZD1222 recipients were seropositive at baseline. There were mostly white British donors and more females than males, and clonal diversity was possibly underestimated. A rise in Spike-specific TCR breadth and depth followed two AZD1222 doses. Along spike, vaccine-associated CD4 TCRs were found throughout, with dominance at 160-218 and 743-854.

Comments on this clone: Its antigen is currently unknown.

J gave up 4 bases and V 0 bases, and 2 bases lay outside the gene matches. The CDR3 spans 15 residues. Germline V lookup: CDR1 LGHNA, CDR2 YSLEER. The assay was immunoSEQ multiplex PCR, and TCRdb's table has in-frame clones only and misses some. This sample has 55,000 to 90,000 clones, with roughly 84% found just once. This chain joins TRBV4-3 and TRBJ1-1, with 10 bases lining up with TRBD1. The clonotype originates from an adult in good health. The sample consisted of peripheral blood, taken on day 0 of AZD1222 vaccination. CDR3 amino acids: CASSQEDRGGTEAFF. In DNA form, the CDR3 reads TGCGCCAGCAGCCAAGAGGACAGGGGGGGCACTGAAGCTTTCTTT.